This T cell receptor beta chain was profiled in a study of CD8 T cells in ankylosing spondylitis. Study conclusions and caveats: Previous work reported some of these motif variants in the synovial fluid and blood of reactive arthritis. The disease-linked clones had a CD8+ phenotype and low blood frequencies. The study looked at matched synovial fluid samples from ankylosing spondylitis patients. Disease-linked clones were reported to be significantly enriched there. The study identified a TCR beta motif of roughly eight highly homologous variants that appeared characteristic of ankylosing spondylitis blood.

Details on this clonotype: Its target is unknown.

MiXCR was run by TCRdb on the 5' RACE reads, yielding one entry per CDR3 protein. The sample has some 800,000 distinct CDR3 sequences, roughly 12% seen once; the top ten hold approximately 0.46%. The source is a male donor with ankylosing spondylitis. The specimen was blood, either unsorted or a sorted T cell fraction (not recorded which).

The CDR3 DNA reads TGTGCCAGCTCACCCGCTAGGACGGATACGCAGTATTTT. Translated: CASSPARTDTQYF. The V and J genes are TRBV18 and TRBJ2-3; D ambiguous. The CDR3 totals 13 residues. The V end was cut by 3 bases, the J end by 6 bases, with 10 bases between. Germline V lookup: CDR1 KGHSH, CDR2 LQKENI. Based on the CDR3 plus reference TRBV18 and TRBJ2-3, the full variable domain is NAGVMQNPRHLVRRRGQEARLRCSPMKGHSHVYWYRQLPEEGLKFMVYLQKENIIDESGMPKERFSAEFPKEGPSILRIQQVVRGDSAAYFCASSPARTDTQYFGPGTRLTVL.